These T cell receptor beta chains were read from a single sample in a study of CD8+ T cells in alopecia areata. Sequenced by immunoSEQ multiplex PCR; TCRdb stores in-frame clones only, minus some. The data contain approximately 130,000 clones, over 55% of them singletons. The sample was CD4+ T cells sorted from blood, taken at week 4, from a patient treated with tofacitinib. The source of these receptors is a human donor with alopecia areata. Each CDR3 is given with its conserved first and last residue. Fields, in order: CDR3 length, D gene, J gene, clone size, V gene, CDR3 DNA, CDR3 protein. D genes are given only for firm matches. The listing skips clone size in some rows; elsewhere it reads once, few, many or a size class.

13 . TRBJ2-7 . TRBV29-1 TGCAGCGTTGTCGAGCCAGGGTCCTACGAGCAGTACTTC CSVVEPGSYEQYF
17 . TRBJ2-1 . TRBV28 TGTGCCAGCCTCGGGGGGAAGGGGGTCTCCTCCTACAATGAGCAGTTCTTC CASLGGKGVSSYNEQFF
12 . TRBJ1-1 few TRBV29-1 TGCAGCTTACGGAGAGTGGGCACTGAAGCTTTCTTT CSLRRVGTEAFF
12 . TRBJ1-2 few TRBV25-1 TGTGCCAGCAGTTCCCGCTTGTGGGGCTACACCTTC CASSSRLWGYTF
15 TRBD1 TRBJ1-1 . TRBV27 TGTGCCAGCAGTCCGAACCAGGGGGCTTTTACTGAAGCTTTCTTT CASSPNQGAFTEAFF
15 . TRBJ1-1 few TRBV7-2 TGTGCCAGCAGCTTAGCACGGGGAGTGAACACTGAAGCTTTCTTT CASSLARGVNTEAFF
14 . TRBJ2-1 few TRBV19 TGTGCCAGCAACCCGGGGCCTCTGGGCAATGAGCAGTTCTTC CASNPGPLGNEQFF
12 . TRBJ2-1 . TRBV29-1 TGCAGCGTTGAAGATCACCCAGGACTACAGTTCTTC CSVEDHPGLQFF
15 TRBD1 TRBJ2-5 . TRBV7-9 TGTGCCAGCAGCCACGGGACAGGTATTCAAGAGACCCAGTACTTC CASSHGTGIQETQYF
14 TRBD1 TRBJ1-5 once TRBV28 TGTGCCAGCAGTTTAGGACAGGGAGTTCAGCCCCAGCATTTT CASSLGQGVQPQHF
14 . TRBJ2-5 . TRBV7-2 TGTGCCAGCAAAAAGGGGGAAGCCCAAGAGACCCAGTACTTC CASKKGEAQETQYF
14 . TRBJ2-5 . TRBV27 TGTGCCAGCAGGCCGGGACTTTGGGACGAGACCCAGTACTTC CASRPGLWDETQYF
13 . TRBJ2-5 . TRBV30 TGTGCCTGGAGCGTCGGGAGTCAAGAGACCCAGTACTTC CAWSVGSQETQYF
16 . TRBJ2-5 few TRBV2 TGTGCCAGCAGTGAAGCGCTTCTAGGCGAACAAGAGACCCAGTACTTC CASSEALLGEQETQYF
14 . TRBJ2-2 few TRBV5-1 TGCGCCAGCAGCTCCGTACAGGGTACCGGGGAGCTGTTTTTT CASSSVQGTGELFF
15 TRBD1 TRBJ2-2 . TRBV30 TGTGCCTGGAGTGTACCGGCAGGGGGTATCGGGGAGCTGTTTTTT CAWSVPAGGIGELFF
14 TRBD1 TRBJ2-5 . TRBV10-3 TGTGCCATCAGGGGGACAGGCGCTCAAGAGACCCAGTACTTC CAIRGTGAQETQYF
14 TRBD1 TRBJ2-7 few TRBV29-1 TGCAGCGCAAAACCGGGACAGGACTCCTACGAGCAGTACTTC CSAKPGQDSYEQYF
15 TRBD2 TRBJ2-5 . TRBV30 TGTGCCTGGAGCGGTGGCCTAGCGGGAGGAGAGACCCAGTACTTC CAWSGGLAGGETQYF
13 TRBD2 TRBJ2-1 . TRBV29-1 TGCAGCGTTGTGGGGAGGGGAAGTAATGAGCAGTTCTTC CSVVGRGSNEQFF
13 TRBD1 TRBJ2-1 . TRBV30 TGTGCCTGGGCCTTGGACAGGGCGGGTGAGCAGTTCTTC CAWALDRAGEQFF
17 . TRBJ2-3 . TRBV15 TGTGCCACCAGCAGAGATCGTGGCGGGGAAGTCGCAGATACGCAGTATTTT CATSRDRGGEVADTQYF
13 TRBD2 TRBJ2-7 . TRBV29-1 TGCAGCGTAAGAACTAGCGGGAGCTACGAGCAGTACTTC CSVRTSGSYEQYF
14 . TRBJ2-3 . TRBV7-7 TGTGCCAGCAGCTTAAGTGATAGGGCAGACACGCAGTATTTT CASSLSDRADTQYF
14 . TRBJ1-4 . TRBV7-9 TGTGCCAGCAGCTTACATCAGGACAATGAAAAACTGTTTTTT CASSLHQDNEKLFF
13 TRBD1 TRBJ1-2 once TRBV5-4 TGTGCCAGCAGCCCCGACAGGGGTTATGGCTACACCTTC CASSPDRGYGYTF
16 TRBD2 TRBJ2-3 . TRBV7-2 TGTGCCAGCACGAAATCCATTAGCGGGAGCGCAGATACGCAGTATTTT CASTKSISGSADTQYF
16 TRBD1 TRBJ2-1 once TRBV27 TGTGCCAGCAGTGGGCGGACAGGGGGCAATGGCAATGAGCAGTTCTTC CASSGRTGGNGNEQFF
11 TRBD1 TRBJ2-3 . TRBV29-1 TGCAGCGTGACAGGGTCGAATACGCAGTATTTT CSVTGSNTQYF
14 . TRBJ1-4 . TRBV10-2 TGCGCCAGCAGGGCAGGGGTGGGGAATGAAAAACTGTTTTTT CASRAGVGNEKLFF
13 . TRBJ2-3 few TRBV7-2 TGTGCCAGCAGCGTTACAGGGCGAGATACGCAGTATTTT CASSVTGRDTQYF
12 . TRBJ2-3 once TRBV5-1 TGCGCCAGCAGCTTGGGTCTGGATACGCAGTATTTT CASSLGLDTQYF
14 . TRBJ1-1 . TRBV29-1 TGCAGCGTTGATAGCTTTCTAATGAACACTGAAGCTTTCTTT CSVDSFLMNTEAFF
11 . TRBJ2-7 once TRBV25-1 TGTGCCAGCAGTGATTTACGCGAGCAGTACTTC CASSDLREQYF
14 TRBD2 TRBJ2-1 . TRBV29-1 TGCAGCGTTGAGGATCGAGCGGGAGGGAATGAGCAGTTCTTC CSVEDRAGGNEQFF
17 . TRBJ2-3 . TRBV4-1 TGCGCCAGCAGCCAAGGATTGCGGAGGCTTCAGGGAGATACGCAGTATTTT CASSQGLRRLQGDTQYF
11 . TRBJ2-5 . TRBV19 TGTGCCAGTAGTACGGGAGAGACCCAGTACTTC CASSTGETQYF
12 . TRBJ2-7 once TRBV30 TGTGCCTGGAGTCCCCTGAGCAACGAGCAGTACTTC CAWSPLSNEQYF
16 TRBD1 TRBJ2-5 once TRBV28 TGTGCCAGCAGCCGAGGACAGGGTAGGGGCCAAGAGACCCAGTACTTC CASSRGQGRGQETQYF
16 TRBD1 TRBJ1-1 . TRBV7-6 TGTGCCAGCAGCCCGTACGTCGGGACAGGGGGTACTGAAGCTTTCTTT CASSPYVGTGGTEAFF
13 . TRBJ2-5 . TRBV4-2 TGTGCCAGCAGCCAAGTCGGGGAAGAGACCCAGTACTTC CASSQVGEETQYF
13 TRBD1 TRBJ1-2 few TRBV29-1 TGCAGCGGAGGGACAGGGGAATCGTATGGCTACACCTTC CSGGTGESYGYTF
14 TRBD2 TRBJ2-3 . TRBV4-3 TGCGCCAGCAGCCAGGGCGGGAGCACGAATACGCAGTATTTT CASSQGGSTNTQYF
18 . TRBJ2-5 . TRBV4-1 TGCGCCAGCAGCCAAGGGTATCGCCGACAGGCCGAACAAGAGACCCAGTACTTC CASSQGYRRQAEQETQYF
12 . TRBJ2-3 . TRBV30 TGTGCCTGGAGCCCACCCCCAGATACGCAGTATTTT CAWSPPPDTQYF
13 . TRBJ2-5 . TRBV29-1 TGCAGCGTTGAATTGGACAGTCGGGAGACCCAGTACTTC CSVELDSRETQYF
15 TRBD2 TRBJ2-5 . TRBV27 TGTGCCAGCAGTCCCCCGGGACTAGCATCAGAGACCCAGTACTTC CASSPPGLASETQYF
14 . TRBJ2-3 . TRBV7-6 TGTGCCAGCAGCCCAAGACCGAGCACAGATACGCAGTATTTT CASSPRPSTDTQYF
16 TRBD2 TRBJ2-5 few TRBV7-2 TGTGCCAGCAGCTCGTCGAGACTAGCGGGTAAAGAGACCCAGTACTTC CASSSSRLAGKETQYF
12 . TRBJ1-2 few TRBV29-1 TGCAGCGTTGAAGATGTCCTGGGAGGCTACACCTTC CSVEDVLGGYTF